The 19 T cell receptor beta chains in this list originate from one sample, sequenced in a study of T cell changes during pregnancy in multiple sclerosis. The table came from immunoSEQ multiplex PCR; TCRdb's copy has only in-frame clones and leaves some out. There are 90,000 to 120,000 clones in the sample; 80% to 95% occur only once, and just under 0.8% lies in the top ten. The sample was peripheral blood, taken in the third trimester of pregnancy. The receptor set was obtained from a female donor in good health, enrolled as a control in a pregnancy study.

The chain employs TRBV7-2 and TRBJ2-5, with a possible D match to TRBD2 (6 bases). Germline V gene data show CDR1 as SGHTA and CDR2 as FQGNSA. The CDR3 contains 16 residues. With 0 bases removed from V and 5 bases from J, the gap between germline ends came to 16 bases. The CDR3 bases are TGTGCCAGCAGCTTAGCGGGCCCTAGCCGGGGGGAGACCCAGTACTTC. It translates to CASSLAGPSRGETQYF.

The chain's CDR3 is CASSTNRDTYQPQHF. In DNA, the CDR3 is TGTGCCAGCAGCACGAACCGGGACACCTATCAGCCCCAGCATTTT. The genes are TRBV7-2 and TRBJ1-5, with D perhaps matching TRBD1 (6 bases). CDR3 length: 15 amino acids. Germline V gene data show CDR1 as SGHTA and CDR2 as FQGNSA. V shed 5 bases and J shed 5 bases, with 16 bases lying between them.

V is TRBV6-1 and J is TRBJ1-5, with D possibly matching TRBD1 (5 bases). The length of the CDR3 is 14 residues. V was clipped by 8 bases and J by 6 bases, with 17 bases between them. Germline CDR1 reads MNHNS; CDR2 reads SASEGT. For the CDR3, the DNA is TGTGCCAGCGGCAGGGACTCCCTAGGTCAGCCCCAGCATTTT. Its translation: CASGRDSLGQPQHF.

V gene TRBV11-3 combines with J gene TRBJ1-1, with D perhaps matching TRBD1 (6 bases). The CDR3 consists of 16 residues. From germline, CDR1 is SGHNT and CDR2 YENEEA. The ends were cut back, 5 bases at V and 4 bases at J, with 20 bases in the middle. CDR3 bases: TGTGCCAGCAGCGCCTTGGCGGGGGCTAAGAGCACTGAAGCTTTCTTT. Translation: CASSALAGAKSTEAFF.

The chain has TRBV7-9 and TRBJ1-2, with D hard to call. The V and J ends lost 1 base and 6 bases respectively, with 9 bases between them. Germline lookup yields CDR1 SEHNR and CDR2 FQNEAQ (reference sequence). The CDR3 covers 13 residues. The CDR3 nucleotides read TGTGCCAGCAGCTTAGGAGGGTCGGATGGCTACACCTTC. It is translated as CASSLGGSDGYTF.

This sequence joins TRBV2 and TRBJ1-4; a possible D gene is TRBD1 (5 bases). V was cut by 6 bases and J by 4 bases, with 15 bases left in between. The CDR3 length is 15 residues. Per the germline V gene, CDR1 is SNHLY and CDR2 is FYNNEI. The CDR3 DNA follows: TGTGCCAGCAGCGAACCCAGGGAGGGTAATGAAAAACTGTTTTTT. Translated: CASSEPREGNEKLFF.

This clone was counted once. The DNA for the CDR3 is TGCGCCAGCAGCCCCCACGGACAAGCGAACTATGGCTACACCTTC. This gives the protein CASSPHGQANYGYTF. The chain joins TRBV4-1 to TRBJ1-2; maybe TRBD1 (5 bases). Germline CDR1 and CDR2: MGHRA and YSYEKL. Trimming pared 4 bases from V and 2 bases from J, leaving 14 bases between. The CDR3 consists of 15 residues.

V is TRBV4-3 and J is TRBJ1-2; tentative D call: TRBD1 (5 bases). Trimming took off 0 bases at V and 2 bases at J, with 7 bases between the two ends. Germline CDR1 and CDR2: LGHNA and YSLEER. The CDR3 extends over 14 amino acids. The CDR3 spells CASSQDRANYGYTF. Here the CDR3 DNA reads TGCGCCAGCAGCCAAGACAGGGCGAACTATGGCTACACCTTC.

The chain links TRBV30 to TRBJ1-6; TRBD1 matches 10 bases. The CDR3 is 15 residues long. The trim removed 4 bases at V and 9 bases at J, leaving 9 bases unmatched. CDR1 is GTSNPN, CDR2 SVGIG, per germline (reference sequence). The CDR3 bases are TGTGCCTGGAAGGGGGACAGGGGATTCGGTTCACCCCTCCACTTT. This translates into CAWKGDRGFGSPLHF. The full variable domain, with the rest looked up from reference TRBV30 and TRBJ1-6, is SQTIHQWPATLVQPVGSPLSLECTVEGTSNPNLYWYRQAAGRGLQLLFYSVGIGQISSEVPQNLSASRPQDRQFILSSKKLLLSDSGFYLCAWKGDRGFGSPLHFGNGTRLTVT.

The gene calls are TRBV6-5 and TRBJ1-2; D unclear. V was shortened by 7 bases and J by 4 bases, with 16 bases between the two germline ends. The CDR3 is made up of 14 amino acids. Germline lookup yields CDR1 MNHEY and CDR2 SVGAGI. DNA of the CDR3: TGTGCCAGCACCCTAAAGACTGATTCCTATGGCTACACCTTC. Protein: CASTLKTDSYGYTF.

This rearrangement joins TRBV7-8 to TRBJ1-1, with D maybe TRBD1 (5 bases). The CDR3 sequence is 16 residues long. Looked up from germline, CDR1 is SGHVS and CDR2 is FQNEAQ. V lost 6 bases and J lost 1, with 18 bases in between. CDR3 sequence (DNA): TGTGCCAGCAGGACAGAGGATGGAAAATGGAACACTGAAGCTTTCTTT. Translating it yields CASRTEDGKWNTEAFF.

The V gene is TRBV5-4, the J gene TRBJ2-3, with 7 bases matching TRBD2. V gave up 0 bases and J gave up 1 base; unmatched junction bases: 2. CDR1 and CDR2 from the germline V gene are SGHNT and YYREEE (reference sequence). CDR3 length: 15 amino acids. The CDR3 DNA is TGTGCCAGCAGCTTGGGGCTAGCGGGCACAGATACGCAGTATTTT. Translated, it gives CASSLGLAGTDTQYF.

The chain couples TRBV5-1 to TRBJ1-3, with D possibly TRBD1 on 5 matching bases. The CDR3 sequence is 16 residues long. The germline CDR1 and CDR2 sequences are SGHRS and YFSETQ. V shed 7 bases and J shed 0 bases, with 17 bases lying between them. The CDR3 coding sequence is TGCGCCAGCGGCCTGGGGGACTGGAGCTCTGGAAACACCATATATTTT. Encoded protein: CASGLGDWSSGNTIYF.

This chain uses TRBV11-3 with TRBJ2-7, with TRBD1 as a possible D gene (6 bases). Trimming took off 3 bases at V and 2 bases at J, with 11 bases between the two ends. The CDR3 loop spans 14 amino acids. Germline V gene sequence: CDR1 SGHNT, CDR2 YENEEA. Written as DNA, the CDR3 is TGTGCCAGCAGCTTCATCCAGGGGCCCTACGAGCAGTACTTC. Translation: CASSFIQGPYEQYF.

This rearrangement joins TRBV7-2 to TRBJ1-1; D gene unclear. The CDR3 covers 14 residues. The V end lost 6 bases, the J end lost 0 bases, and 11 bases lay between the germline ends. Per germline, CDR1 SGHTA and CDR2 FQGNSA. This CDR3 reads CASRPHAVNTEAFF. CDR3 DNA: TGTGCCAGCAGGCCCCACGCAGTGAACACTGAAGCTTTCTTT.

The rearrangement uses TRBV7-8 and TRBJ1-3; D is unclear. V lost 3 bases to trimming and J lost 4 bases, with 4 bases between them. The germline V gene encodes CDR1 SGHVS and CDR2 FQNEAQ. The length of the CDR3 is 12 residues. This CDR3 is CASSFSGNTIYF. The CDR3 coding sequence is TGTGCCAGCAGCTTCTCCGGAAACACCATATATTTT.

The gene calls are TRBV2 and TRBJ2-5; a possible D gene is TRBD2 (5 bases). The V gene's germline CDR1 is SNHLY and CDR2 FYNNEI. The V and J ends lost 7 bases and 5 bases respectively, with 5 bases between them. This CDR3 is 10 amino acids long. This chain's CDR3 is CASKRETQYF. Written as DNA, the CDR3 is TGTGCCAGCAAGCGGGAGACCCAGTACTTC. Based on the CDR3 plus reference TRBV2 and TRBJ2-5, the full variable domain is EPEVTQTPSHQVTQMGQEVILRCVPISNHLYFYWYRQILGQKVEFLVSFYNNEISEKSEIFDDQFSVERPDGSNFTLKIRSTKLEDSAMYFCASKRETQYFGPGTRLLVL.

The DNA of the CDR3 is TGTGCCAGCAGCCGAGCAGGGTTGGCTTCTGGGGCCAACGTCCTGACTTTC. Translation gives CASSRAGLASGANVLTF. The genes are TRBV7-3 and TRBJ2-6; a possible D gene is TRBD1 (5 bases). The V end lost 5 bases, the J end lost 1 base, and 15 bases lay between the germline ends. In germline, CDR1 is SGHTA, CDR2 FQGTGA. The CDR3 spans 17 residues.

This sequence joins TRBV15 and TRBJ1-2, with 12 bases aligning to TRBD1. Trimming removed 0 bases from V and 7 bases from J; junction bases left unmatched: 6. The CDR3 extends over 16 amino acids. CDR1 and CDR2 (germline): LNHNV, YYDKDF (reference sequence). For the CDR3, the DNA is TGTGCCACCAGCAGAGAGACGAGGGACAGGGGGCTTGGCTACACCTTC. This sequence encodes CATSRETRDRGLGYTF.